This T cell receptor (beta chain) was obtained from a study of cytomegalovirus exposure and HLA in healthy donors (dated 2017 in TCRdb). For context, the study as a whole: An earlier analysis of 587 of the donors reported 276 Gb of sequence data and around 110 million unique TCR beta sequences obtained from approximately 180 million T cells. In a later genetic analysis, genome-wide SNP genotypes for about 65% of the 666 donors were used, and that subset was treated as a discovery cohort. Both class I and class II loci were covered by HLA typing, at four-digit resolution. Of the roughly 420 genotyped donors, 75% to 85% were placed in the genetic ancestry cluster associated with self-reported Caucasian donors. To predict cytomegalovirus infection status, the study combined high-throughput TCR immunosequencing, statistical association of individual TCRs with disease status, and machine learning. A separate validation cohort of roughly 120 different subjects was used in addition to the roughly 620-subject first cohort. A later analysis re-analyzed previously published TCR beta repertoires from 666 donors and added high-resolution HLA genotyping to study TCR occurrence patterns. Roughly 300 gigabases of sequencing data and around 85 million unique TCR sequences made up an early release that covered nearly 650 HLA-typed donors. Among roughly 400 genotyped donors of the cohort, an average of around 220,000 unique TCR beta nucleotide sequences was sequenced per donor, of which roughly 17% were non-productive. About five DR-DQ haplotypes were handled as single units for association and clustering, since linkage in the cohort was strong. Typing coverage differed by locus: A, B, C, DRB1 and DQB1 were typed in roughly 620-630 donors, DQA1 in approximately 520, DPA1 in around 600, and DPB1 in 472. All discovery cohort repertoires had been generated on a single sequencing platform. The study was designed to test whether signatures of past pathogen exposure could be identified by cataloging public T cell receptors. The study used immunosequencing to profile the T cell repertoires of 666 subjects and linked those repertoires to cytomegalovirus serostatus. Alongside the repertoire data, information on donor age, sex, ethnicity and CMV serostatus was compiled. To decide whether each TCR beta V gene segment behaved as functional or pseudogenic, an earlier analysis of fewer than 750 of the donors relied on high-throughput TCR beta sequencing. Rather than using new phenotypic data, the later analysis identified candidate immune exposures from TCR beta sequences and from how often those sequences occurred across donors.

The cohort consisted of 666 healthy bone marrow donors. At the time of sampling, all cohort members were nominally healthy, though unrecorded immune exposures were likely present. The donor was CMV seronegative and was included in the group of a few hundred seronegative cohort members. A peripheral blood sample was collected from each donor, and TCR beta sequencing was performed on peripheral blood mononuclear cells. The Qiagen DNeasy Blood Extraction Kit was used to extract genomic DNA from the blood cell samples. To prepare the library, the immunoSEQ multiplex PCR assay was applied. For the multiplex PCR, a mixture combining 60 forward primers for TCR Vbeta segments and 13 reverse primers for TCR Jbeta segments was used. Amplification of the CDR3 region of rearranged TCR beta genes was performed with a multiplex PCR assay on genomic DNA. The Illumina HiSeq System was used to sequence the amplified TCR beta libraries as 87-base-pair reads. Regarding the original processing steps: A later analysis tallied tens of millions of unique TCR beta chains across the approximately 670 repertoires, and approximately 11 million of those chains were shared by two or more donors. A nearest-neighbor algorithm error-corrected the raw reads and collapsed the reads into unique sequences, merging closely related sequences to remove PCR and sequencing errors. V, D and J gene segments were assigned by aligning CDR3 sequences to IMGT reference sequences. Each retained sequence needed at least a six-nucleotide match to both a V gene segment and a J gene segment. Rearrangements were classified as productive when the CDR3 lacked stop codons and remained in frame with V and J, and all other rearrangements were classified as non-productive. CDR3 was defined according to IMGT convention as the region running from the second conserved V-encoded cysteine to the conserved J-encoded phenylalanine. The earlier analysis of approximately 500 of the donors excluded sequences that lacked an unambiguous match to a single V gene segment. In an earlier analysis of more than 500 of the donors, a V segment was called functional when productive rearrangements were above 56.7%, and segregating when the standard deviation between donors exceeded 5%. A statistical classification framework was built for diagnosing cytomegalovirus status from the catalog of TCR beta chain sequences. V and J gene assignment, in a later analysis, came from comparing TCR nucleotide sequences with IMGT/GENE-DB human TR gene sequences. Using the TCRdist pipeline, a later analysis assigned CDR3 sequences along with most-parsimonious VDJ recombination scenarios. In a later analysis, each TCR beta chain was defined by its CDR3 amino acid sequence together with its V-gene family, and reads lacking a unique V-gene family were excluded. To address suspected cross-contamination and a sequencing artifact, a later analysis removed a few hundred highly shared, low-generation-probability nucleotide sequences. In a later analysis, a clonal expansion index was calculated for each public chain from normalized within-repertoire ranks of inferred template counts. In a later analysis, generation probabilities were computed using a VDJ recombination model fitted to out-of-frame rearrangements, and the results were checked against IGoR. In a later analysis, TCR-TCR, TCR-HLA and TCR-CMV co-occurrence was scored with hypergeometric tests, and a repertoire-size bias correction was applied to TCR pairs. In a later analysis, false discovery rates were estimated by permuting HLA or CMV assignments 20 times. In a later analysis, co-occurring TCRs were grouped with DBSCAN, and TCRdist sequence similarity was added when clustering was performed within HLA-allele-positive subsets. Repertoires with fewer than 30,000 or more than 120,000 public chains were left out of co-occurrence clustering, as were about 5 repertoires with anomalous nucleotide sharing. The immuneACCESS repertoire file appears here via TCRdb, limited to in-frame rearrangements. These files lack a portion of the clones; in checked studies, under half of the deficit traces to unresolved V genes, and the cause of the others is not known. Clone size and V and J calls were adopted from that table, with D and trimming inferred from the DNA. The sample table holds approximately 240,000 clones, of which approximately 90% were seen once. Approximately 1% of the sample is in the top ten clones.

Looking up the germline V gene yields CDR1 SGHDN and CDR2 FVKESK. V and J are truncated by 4 bases and 4 bases respectively, leaving an intervening sequence of 16 bases. From the cysteine up to the phenylalanine, the CDR3 has a length of 15 residues. Only CDR3 DNA is held: 45 bases, read in frame from base 1. Study-wide conclusions, independent of this receptor: The cohort was sequenced for TCR beta chains only, and without alpha or paired-chain data the features that could be detected were limited. Presence/absence analyses assumed roughly uniform sequencing depth across donors, an assumption that may not hold. Some IMGT-functional V segments, including TRBV6-2 and TRBV6-3, could not be told apart with the 87-base-pair reads, so those segments were excluded. A later analysis associated about 18,000 TCR beta sequences with specific HLA alleles at a false discovery rate of 0.05. An earlier analysis of approximately 540 of the donors showed that most TCR beta V segments appeared in productive rearrangements either about 87% or about 30% of the time, which broadly matched IMGT annotations. The study gave a list of some 150 TCR beta chains associated with cytomegalovirus. In a later analysis, TCR association rates were found to vary across HLA loci, with the most associated TCRs seen for DRB1 alleles and the fewest for HLA-C alleles. Cytomegalovirus status was reported to be diagnosed by the classifier with high specificity and sensitivity in both the original and validation cohorts. CMV serostatus was the only immune exposure information available for the cohort. Compared with the roughly 720-donor mean, donors in an Asian-associated ancestry cluster had fewer N-insertions in productive TCRs, according to a later genetic analysis. A later analysis found that HLA-associated TCR beta chains were more clonally expanded and had lower generation probabilities than equally common non-associated chains. In a later analysis, most CMV-associated TCR beta chains were found to appear HLA-restricted, with HLA associations seemingly driven largely by CMV exposure. Because counts were too low, approximately 18 rarely observed V segments, including chromosome 9 orphons, were excluded from the earlier analysis of about 500 of the donors. Most TCR sequences were observed very rarely across donors, whereas some public TCRs were present in many individuals. Linkage disequilibrium might explain the correlated functional status among segregating V segments, but an unknown experimental factor could not be ruled out. Several of the top co-occurrence clusters appeared to be linked to parvovirus B19, influenza, CMV and Epstein-Barr virus, according to a later analysis. In vitro tests confirmed that three of the cytomegalovirus-associated TCR beta chains recognize cytomegalovirus antigens. HLA typing was unavailable for some donors at each locus, so association tests used only the typed subset. When HLA alleles, especially DR and DQ, strongly co-occurred, attributing TCR associations to individual alleles was difficult. It was suggested by the authors that the approach could potentially be generalized to other disease states and immunological phenotypes. An association between a missense DCLRE1C variant and V-gene and J-gene trimming of TCR beta chains was found in a later genetic analysis and replicated in an independent cohort. A further reported finding was that TCR beta sequences accurately predicted the HLA-A and HLA-B alleles for most subjects in the first cohort. A cluster of highly shared sequence variants was judged likely to represent a technical artifact of the sequencing pipeline.

This clone was recorded once. Its binding antigen is unknown. Nothing much larger sits one base from this clone, and base qualities are not available. The sequenced sample consisted of PBMCs. Recombination linked TRBV14 to TRBJ1-1; tentative D gene TRBD1, with 5 bases matching. This clonotype originated in a young woman in good health and CMV-seronegative. The CDR3 reads as follows: CASSPFGGDGTEAFF. The sequenced DNA is TGTGCCAGCAGCCCTTTCGGAGGGGACGGCACTGAAGCTTTCTTT.